These 31 T cell receptor beta chains were all obtained from the same sample, sequenced in a study of molecular identifiers for immune sequencing clone quantification. TCRdb redid the calling of the PCR reads with MiXCR, one entry per CDR3 protein. The sample lists about 640,000 distinct CDR3 sequences; just under 20% were seen once. Sample: naive CD8+ T cells from blood, with Jurkat cell RNA spiked in. As to subset: FACS-sorted CD8+CD4-CCR7+CD45RA+ naive T cells. These receptors were collected from a human donor in good health. Some libraries in this study had Jurkat cell RNA spiked in.

This clonotype appeared a few times. J is TRBJ2-1 and V is TRBV7-8; D is perhaps TRBD1 (6 bases). This CDR3 spans 17 amino acids. The V end lost 0 bases, the J end lost 5 bases, and 17 bases lay between the germline ends. CDR1 is SGHVS and CDR2 is FQNEAQ in the germline V gene. DNA of the CDR3: TGTGCCAGCAGCTTAGCCCATCCCCGGGACACTGACAATGAGCAGTTCTTC. Amino acid sequence: CASSLAHPRDTDNEQFF.

This clonotype was recorded at least ten times. The germline gene is not matched at one end of the junction; a read error may be the cause. The J gene is TRBJ1-1, the V gene TRBV4-1; TRBD1 matches at 8 bases. The CDR3 sequence is 13 residues long. CDR1 MGHRA and CDR2 YSYEKL come from the germline V gene. CDR3 loop: CASSQGANTEAFF. DNA for the CDR3: TGTGCCAGCAGTCAGGGGGCCAACACTGAAGCTTTCTTT.

This sequence joins TRBV10-3 and TRBJ1-3; the D gene is possibly TRBD1 (6 bases). Per the germline V gene, CDR1 is ENHRY and CDR2 is SYGVKD. The CDR3 spans 17 residues. The V end was cut by 3 bases, the J end by 0 bases, with 15 bases between. CDR3 sequence reads: CAISDPKTGISGNTIYF. CDR3 nucleotides: TGTGCCATCAGTGACCCCAAAACAGGGATCTCTGGAAACACCATATATTTT.

In its sample, this clonotype was seen many times. The rearrangement joins TRBV7-2 to TRBJ2-7; 12 positions match TRBD1. Germline CDR1 is SGHTA and CDR2 is FQGNSA. The CDR3 is made up of 15 amino acids. V trimming: 0 bases; J trimming: 10 bases; junction bases outside the gene matches: 7. The CDR3 coding sequence is TGTGCCAGCAGCTTAGCGCCGGGACAGGGGGCATTCCAGTACTTC. Residues: CASSLAPGQGAFQYF.

As regards this clonotype: Since a much larger clone is just one base distant, this may be a read error. The rearrangement links TRBV28 to TRBJ2-5; tentatively, D is TRBD2 (6 bases). The V gene's germline CDR1 is MDHEN and CDR2 SYDVKM. The CDR3 is made up of 15 amino acids. CDR3 sequence reads: CASSSSSEAQVTQYF. In nucleotides, the CDR3 is TGTGCCAGCAGTTCCTCTAGCGAAGCACAAGTGACCCAGTACTTC.

This clonotype was detected many times. This chain uses TRBV15 with TRBJ1-1, with D possibly matching TRBD1 (6 bases). Deletions cut 0 bases from V and 8 bases from J, with 16 bases between. Germline values: CDR1 LNHNV, CDR2 YYDKDF (reference sequence). The CDR3 has 15 amino acids. CDR3 in amino acids: CATSRDWTVDKEAFF. The CDR3 coding sequence is TGTGCCACCAGCAGAGACTGGACAGTCGATAAGGAAGCTTTCTTT.

This clonotype was picked up many times. CDR3 sequence (DNA): TGCGCCAGCAGCGACACCCTGGGGGAAGAGACCCAGTACTTC. Its translation is CASSDTLGEETQYF. This rearrangement joins TRBV10-1 to TRBJ2-5; D may match TRBD1 or TRBD2 (5 bases each). Trimming stripped 6 bases from V and 3 bases from J, with 14 bases between. CDR1 is WNHNN and CDR2 is SYGVQD in the germline V gene (reference sequence). This CDR3 region has 14 residues.

The sample holds a few counts of this clonotype. This chain links TRBV11-2 with TRBJ1-2; D remains unclear. V was pared by 1 base and J by 6 bases, with 12 bases between. This CDR3 is 14 amino acids long. Germline CDR1 and CDR2: SGHAT and FQNNGV. The CDR3 bases are TGTGCCAGCAGCTTAGTGAGAAGGGAGGATGGCTACACCTTC. It translates to CASSLVRREDGYTF.

This clonotype has a count of ten or more. The chain has TRBV7-9 and TRBJ2-2; TRBD1 is a possible D gene (5 bases). CDR1 is SEHNR and CDR2 is FQNEAQ in the germline V gene (reference sequence). The CDR3 runs to 16 residues. Trimming removed 5 bases from V and 4 bases from J, with 17 bases in between. DNA for the CDR3: TGTGCCAGCAGCCCGATTCGACAGACCGTCACCGGGGAGCTGTTTTTT. Its translation is CASSPIRQTVTGELFF.

This clonotype was observed a handful of times. This chain joins TRBV12-3 or TRBV12-4 and TRBJ2-7, with 8 bases that match TRBD1. The CDR3 length is 14 residues. V lost 5 bases and J lost 5; bases outside the gene matches: 8. The CDR3 DNA reads as TGTGCCAGCAGTCCAGGACAGGGTTACCACGAGCAGTACTTC. Translating gives CASSPGQGYHEQYF.

This clonotype appeared many times. This chain links TRBV28 with TRBJ2-2; the D gene is possibly TRBD1 (6 bases). This CDR3 has 14 amino acids. The V gene lost 7 bases and the J gene lost 1 base, with 10 bases spanning the gap. Per germline, CDR1 MDHEN and CDR2 SYDVKM. CDR3 bases: TGTGCCAGCATAACAGGGATGAACACCGGGGAGCTGTTTTTT. It specifies CASITGMNTGELFF.

A remark on this clonotype: This clone may be a read error of a much larger clone one base away. The gene calls are TRBV27 and TRBJ2-2; tentatively, D is TRBD1 (5 bases). Germline V gene sequence: CDR1 MNHEY, CDR2 SMNVEV (reference sequence). CDR3 length equals 14 residues. In nucleotides, the CDR3 is TGTGCCAACAGTTCAACGACAGACCCCGGGGAGCTGTTTTTT. The encoded protein is CANSSTTDPGELFF.

This clonotype was recorded many times. The chain recombines TRBV7-6 with TRBJ2-2; D is ambiguous. CDR1 and CDR2 from the germline V gene are SGHVS and FNYEAQ. The CDR3 sequence is 13 residues long. With 4 bases removed from V and 5 bases from J, the gap between germline ends came to 8 bases. For the CDR3, the DNA is TGTGCCAGCAGCTATGACCTTACCGGGGAGCTGTTTTTT. Translating it yields CASSYDLTGELFF. Full variable domain (outside the CDR3, taken from reference TRBV7-6 and TRBJ2-2): GAGVSQSPRYKVTKRGQDVALRCDPISGHVSLYWYRQALGQGPEFLTYFNYEAQQDKSGLPNDRFSAERPEGSISTLTIQRTEQRDSAMYRCASSYDLTGELFFGEGSRLTVL.

Notes on this clonotype: The junction differs from germline at one of its ends, possibly a read error. V and J are TRBV13 and TRBJ1-1; a weak D match, TRBD1 (6 bases). The germline gives CDR1 PRHDT, CDR2 FYEKMQ (reference sequence). This CDR3 has 14 amino acids. CDR3 in amino acids: CASSFGQTNTKAFF. The CDR3 nucleotides are TGTGCCAGCAGCTTCGGACAGACGAACACTAAAGCTTTCTTT.

This clonotype was counted many times. The gene calls are TRBV11-2 and TRBJ2-5; D gene uncertain. Germline V gene sequence: CDR1 SGHAT, CDR2 FQNNGV. Between the trimmed V and J ends, which lost 5 bases and 7 bases, there was a span of 8 bases. The CDR3 contains 11 residues. The CDR3 reads CASSDLGTQYF. CDR3 bases: TGTGCCAGCAGCGATTTGGGGACCCAGTACTTC.

This clonotype has a count of ten or more. V usage is TRBV27 and J usage is TRBJ1-6; D not certain. Germline V lookup: CDR1 MNHEY, CDR2 SMNVEV (reference sequence). V was trimmed by 3 bases and J by 10 bases, leaving 10 bases between them. There are 13 residues in the CDR3. The CDR3 reads CASSLGPGSPLHF. The CDR3, as DNA: TGTGCCAGCAGTTTGGGTCCGGGATCACCCCTCCACTTT.

There are many counts of this clonotype. This chain joins TRBV27 and TRBJ1-5, with no clear D. V lost 8 bases to trimming and J lost 5 bases, with 13 bases between them. Germline CDR1 MNHEY, CDR2 SMNVEV (reference sequence). CDR3 length: 13 amino acids. CDR3 amino acids: CASRPGPHQPQHF. The CDR3, as DNA: TGTGCCAGCCGGCCAGGCCCCCATCAGCCCCAGCATTTT.

This clonotype showed up many times. The chain links TRBV29-1 to TRBJ2-1, with 12 bases that match TRBD2. The CDR3 has 14 amino acids. Germline V gene sequence: CDR1 SQVTM, CDR2 ANQGSEA. Germline trimming cut 6 bases from V and 2 bases from J; bases unmatched to any gene: 2. For the CDR3, the DNA is TGCAGCGTGGGACTAGCGGGTCCCTACAATGAGCAGTTCTTC. Protein: CSVGLAGPYNEQFF.

This clonotype was seen repeatedly, ten times or more. The chain is built from TRBV27 and TRBJ2-3; no reliable D call. Germline-derived CDR1 and CDR2 are MNHEY and SMNVEV (reference sequence). The CDR3 is 13 residues long. V was pared by 5 bases and J by 2 bases, with 8 bases between. The CDR3 spells CASSLYITDTQYF. The CDR3 nucleotides read TGTGCCAGCAGTCTCTACATCACAGATACGCAGTATTTT.

Points on this clonotype: A much larger clone sits a single nucleotide away, making a read error possible. The J gene is TRBJ2-2, the V gene TRBV9; D is perhaps TRBD1 or TRBD2 (5 bases each). Germline loops: CDR1 SGDLS, CDR2 YYNGEE. Trimming pared 5 bases from V and 3 bases from J, leaving 8 bases between. CDR3 length: 13 residues. CDR3 residues: CASSPGHTGELFF. CDR3 DNA: TGTGCCAGCAGTCCGGGGCACACCGGGGAGCTGTTTTTT.

The J gene is TRBJ2-3, the V gene TRBV11-2, with D perhaps TRBD2 (7 bases). V was clipped by 8 bases and J by 6 bases, with 15 bases between them. The CDR3 runs to 13 residues. Germline CDR1 reads SGHAT; CDR2 reads FQNNGV. The CDR3 region has the DNA TGTGCCAGCGGGGGGGCCCTTTCCGATACGCAGTATTTT. This codes for CASGGALSDTQYF.

This clonotype has at least ten counts. This chain uses TRBV6-2 or TRBV6-3 with TRBJ1-1; 8 bases fit TRBD1. CDR1 is MNHEY, CDR2 SVGEGT, per germline. V was clipped by 8 bases and J by 0 bases; unmatched bases: 5. The length of the CDR3 is 14 residues. The CDR3 region has the DNA TGTGCCAGCCGACAGGGGCCGATGAACACTGAAGCTTTCTTT. It translates to CASRQGPMNTEAFF.

Of note for this clonotype: Just one base apart from a much larger clone, this may be a read error. This chain connects TRBV4-1 to TRBJ2-1, with TRBD2 identical over 8 bases. The CDR3 contains 14 residues. Germline assignment: CDR1 MGHRA and CDR2 YSYEKL. The junction had 4 bases not matched to a gene; V was cut back by 2 bases and J by 7 bases. CDR3 DNA sequence: TGCGCCAGCAGCCAATCCTTAGCGGGGAATGAGCAGTTCTTC. It specifies CASSQSLAGNEQFF.

The chain combines TRBV9 with TRBJ1-6; D is undetermined. CDR3 length: 12 amino acids. Trimming stripped 0 bases from V and 11 bases from J, with 6 bases between. The germline V gene has CDR1 SGDLS and CDR2 YYNGEE. The CDR3 sequence is CASSVGIPPLHF. The DNA of the CDR3 is TGTGCCAGCAGCGTAGGGATTCCACCCCTCCACTTT.

The rearrangement joins TRBV7-3 to TRBJ2-1; D may match TRBD1 or TRBD2 (5 bases each). Per germline, CDR1 SGHTA and CDR2 FQGTGA. Trimming removed 2 bases from V and 9 bases from J, with 11 bases in between. The CDR3 is 13 residues long. CDR3 bases: TGTGCCAGCAGCTTACTGGGAGACAGTGAGCAGTTCTTC. This codes for CASSLLGDSEQFF.

This clonotype showed up just a few times. This chain links TRBV7-8 with TRBJ1-3, with unresolved D. The CDR3 length is 12 residues. Germline CDR1 reads SGHVS; CDR2 reads FQNEAQ. Between the trimmed V and J ends, which lost 5 bases and 4 bases, there was a span of 6 bases. This CDR3 is CASSTTGNTIYF. The DNA for the CDR3 is TGTGCCAGCAGCACTACGGGAAACACCATATATTTT.

Note on this clonotype: A much bigger clone sits one base away, suggesting this may be a read error. The chain links TRBV12-5 to TRBJ2-2; 8 positions match TRBD1. The CDR3 extends over 16 amino acids. Germline V gene lookup returns CDR1 LGHNT and CDR2 FRNRAP. The CDR3 DNA reads TGTGCTAGTGGTTCTCTCCGGACAGGGCGGGGCGGGGAGCTGCTTTTT. It codes for CASGSLRTGRGGELLF.

V usage is TRBV7-6 and J usage is TRBJ1-2; D possibly corresponds to TRBD1 (5 bases). With 1 base removed from V and 4 bases from J, the gap between germline ends came to 10 bases. Germline CDR1 SGHVS, CDR2 FNYEAQ. The CDR3 has 14 amino acids. DNA for the CDR3: TGTGCCAGCAGCTTAGTCCCAGGGATCTATGGCTACACCTTC. Translation: CASSLVPGIYGYTF.

For this clonotype: A much larger clone sits a single nucleotide away, making a read error possible. The chain uses TRBV7-9 and TRBJ1-5; a possible D gene is TRBD1 (6 bases). This CDR3 is built from 16 residues. Germline V gene sequence: CDR1 SEHNR, CDR2 FQNEAQ (reference sequence). Trimming shortened V by 6 bases and J by 3 bases, and 18 bases separated the two germline ends. The CDR3 coding sequence is TGTGCCAGCAGTCACACCGCGGGACACGTCAATCAGCCCCAGCATTTT. Translation: CASSHTAGHVNQPQHF.

Of note for this clonotype: One base away lies a much larger clone, so this may be a sequencing read error. The chain uses TRBV6-1 and TRBJ2-5; 9 nucleotides match TRBD1. CDR3 length: 16 amino acids. In germline, CDR1 is MNHNS, CDR2 SASEGT. CDR3 sequence: CASSDSTGGPQGTQYF. DNA for the CDR3: TGTGCCAGCAGTGACTCGACAGGGGGTCCCCAAGGGACCCAGTACTTC.

The V and J genes are TRBV27 and TRBJ1-5; 7 bases are a match to TRBD1. In germline, CDR1 is MNHEY, CDR2 SMNVEV (reference sequence). CDR3 length: 15 amino acids. V dropped 5 bases and J dropped 6; count of bases not matched to a gene: 10. Written as DNA, the CDR3 is TGTGCCAGCAGTCCGCTCGGAGGGGGCGGTCAGCCCCAGCATTTT. It yields the protein CASSPLGGGGQPQHF.